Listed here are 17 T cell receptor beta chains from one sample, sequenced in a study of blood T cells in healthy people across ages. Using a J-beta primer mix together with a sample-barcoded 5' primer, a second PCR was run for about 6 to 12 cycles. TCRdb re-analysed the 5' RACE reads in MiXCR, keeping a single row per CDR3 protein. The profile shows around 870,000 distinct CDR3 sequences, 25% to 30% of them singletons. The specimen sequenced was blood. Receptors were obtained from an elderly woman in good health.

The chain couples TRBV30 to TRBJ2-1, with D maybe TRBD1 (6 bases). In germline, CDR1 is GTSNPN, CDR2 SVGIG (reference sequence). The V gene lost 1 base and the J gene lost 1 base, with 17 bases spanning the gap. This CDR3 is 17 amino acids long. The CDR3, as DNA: TGTGCCTGGAGTGGCGCCGGGACAACTCGATCCTACAATGAGCAGTTCTTC. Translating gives CAWSGAGTTRSYNEQFF.

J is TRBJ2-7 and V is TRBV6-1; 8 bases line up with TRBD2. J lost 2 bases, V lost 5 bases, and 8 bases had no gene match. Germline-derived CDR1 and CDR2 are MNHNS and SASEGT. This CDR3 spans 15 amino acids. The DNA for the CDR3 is TGTGCCAGCAGTTCGCAGACTAGCGTAACCTACGAGCAGTACTTC. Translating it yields CASSSQTSVTYEQYF.

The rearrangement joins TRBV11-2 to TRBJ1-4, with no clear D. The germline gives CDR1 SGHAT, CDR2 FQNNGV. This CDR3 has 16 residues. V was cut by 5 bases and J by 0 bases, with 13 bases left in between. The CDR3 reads CASSPSGKSTNEKLFF. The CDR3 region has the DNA TGTGCCAGCAGCCCCTCTGGGAAGTCAACTAATGAAAAACTGTTTTTT.

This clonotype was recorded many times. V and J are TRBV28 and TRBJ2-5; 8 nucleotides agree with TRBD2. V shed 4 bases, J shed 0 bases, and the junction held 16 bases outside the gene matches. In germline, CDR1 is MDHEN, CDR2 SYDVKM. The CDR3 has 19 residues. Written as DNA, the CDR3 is TGTGCCAGCAGTTCCCTTCACGGGATCGGGGGGGCCAACCAAGAGACCCAGTACTTC. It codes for CASSSLHGIGGANQETQYF. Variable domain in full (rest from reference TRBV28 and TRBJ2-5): DVKVTQSSRYLVKRTGEKVFLECVQDMDHENMFWYRQDPGLGLRLIYFSYDVKMKEKGDIPEGYSVSREKKERFSLILESASTNQTSMYLCASSSLHGIGGANQETQYFGPGTRLLVL.

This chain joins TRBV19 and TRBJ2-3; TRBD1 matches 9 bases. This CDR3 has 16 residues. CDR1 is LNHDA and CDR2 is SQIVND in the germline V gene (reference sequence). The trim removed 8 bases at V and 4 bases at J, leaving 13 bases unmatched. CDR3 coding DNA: TGTGCCAGTGCACACCGGACAGGGGCGAGGGCAGATACGCAGTATTTT. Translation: CASAHRTGARADTQYF.

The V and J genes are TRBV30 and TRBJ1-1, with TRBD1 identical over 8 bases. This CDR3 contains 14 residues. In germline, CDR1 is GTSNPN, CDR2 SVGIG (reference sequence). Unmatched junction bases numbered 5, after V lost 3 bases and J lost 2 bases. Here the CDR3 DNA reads TGTGCCTGGAGCCGGGACAGGATCAACACTGAAGCTTTCTTT. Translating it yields CAWSRDRINTEAFF.

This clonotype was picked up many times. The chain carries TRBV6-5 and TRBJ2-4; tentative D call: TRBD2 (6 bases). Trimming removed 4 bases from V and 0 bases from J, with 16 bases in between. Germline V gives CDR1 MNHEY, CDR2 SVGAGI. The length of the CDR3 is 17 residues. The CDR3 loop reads CASSSPAGILAKNIQYF. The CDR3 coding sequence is TGTGCCAGCAGTTCCCCGGCGGGGATTCTAGCCAAAAACATTCAGTACTTC.

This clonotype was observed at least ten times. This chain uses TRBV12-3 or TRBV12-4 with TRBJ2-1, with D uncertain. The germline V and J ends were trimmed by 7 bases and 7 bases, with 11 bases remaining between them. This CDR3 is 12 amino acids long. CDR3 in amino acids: CASTTASNEQFF. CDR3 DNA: TGTGCCAGCACCACGGCTAGTAATGAGCAGTTCTTC.

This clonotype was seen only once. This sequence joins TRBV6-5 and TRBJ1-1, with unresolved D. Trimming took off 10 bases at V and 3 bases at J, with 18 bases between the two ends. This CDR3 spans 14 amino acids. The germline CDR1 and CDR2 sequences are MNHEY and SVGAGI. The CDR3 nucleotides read TGTGCCACCTCACGGACCGTAGGGCACACTGAAGCTTTCTTT. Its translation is CATSRTVGHTEAFF.

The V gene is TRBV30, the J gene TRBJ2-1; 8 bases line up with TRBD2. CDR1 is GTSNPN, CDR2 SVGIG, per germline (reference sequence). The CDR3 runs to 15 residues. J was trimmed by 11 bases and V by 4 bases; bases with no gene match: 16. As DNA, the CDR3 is TGTGCCTGGAACGAGTACGGGGGGGGAAAGAATAAGCAGTTCTTC. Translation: CAWNEYGGGKNKQFF.

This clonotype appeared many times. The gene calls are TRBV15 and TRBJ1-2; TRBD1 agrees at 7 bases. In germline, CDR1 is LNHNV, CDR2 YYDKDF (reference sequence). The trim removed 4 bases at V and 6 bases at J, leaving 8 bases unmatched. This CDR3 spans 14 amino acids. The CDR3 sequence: CATSTPTGTNGYTF. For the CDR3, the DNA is TGTGCCACCAGCACACCGACAGGGACTAATGGCTACACCTTC.

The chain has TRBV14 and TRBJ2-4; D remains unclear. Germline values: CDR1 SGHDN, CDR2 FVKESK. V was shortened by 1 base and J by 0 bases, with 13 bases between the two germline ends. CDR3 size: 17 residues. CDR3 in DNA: TGTGCCAGCAGCCAAGTTGGCAACAGACTAGCCAAAAACATTCAGTACTTC. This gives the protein CASSQVGNRLAKNIQYF.

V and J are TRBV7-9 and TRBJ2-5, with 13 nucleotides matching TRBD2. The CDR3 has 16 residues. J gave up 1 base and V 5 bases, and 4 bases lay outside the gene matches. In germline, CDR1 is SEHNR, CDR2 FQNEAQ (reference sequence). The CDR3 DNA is TGTGCCAGCAGCCCGTGGACTAGCGGGAGCCAAGAGACCCAGTACTTC. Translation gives CASSPWTSGSQETQYF.

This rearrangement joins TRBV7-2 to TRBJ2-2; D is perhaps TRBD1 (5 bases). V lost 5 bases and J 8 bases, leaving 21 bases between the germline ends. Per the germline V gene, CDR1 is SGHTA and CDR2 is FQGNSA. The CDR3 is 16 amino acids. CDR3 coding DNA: TGTGCCAGCAGCCAGGGCACTCTAGTCTTCGGGGGGGAGCTGTTTTTT. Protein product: CASSQGTLVFGGELFF. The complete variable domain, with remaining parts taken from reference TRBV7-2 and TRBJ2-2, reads GAGVSQSPSNKVTEKGKDVELRCDPISGHTALYWYRQSLGQGLEFLIYFQGNSAPDKSGLPSDRFSAERTGGSVSTLTIQRTQQEDSAVYLCASSQGTLVFGGELFFGEGSRLTVL.

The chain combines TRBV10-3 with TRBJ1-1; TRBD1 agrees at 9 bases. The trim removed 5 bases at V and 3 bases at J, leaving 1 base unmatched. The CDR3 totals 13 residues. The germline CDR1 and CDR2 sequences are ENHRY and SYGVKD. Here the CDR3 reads CAISRTGDTEAFF. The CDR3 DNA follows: TGTGCCATCAGTCGGACAGGGGACACTGAAGCTTTCTTT.

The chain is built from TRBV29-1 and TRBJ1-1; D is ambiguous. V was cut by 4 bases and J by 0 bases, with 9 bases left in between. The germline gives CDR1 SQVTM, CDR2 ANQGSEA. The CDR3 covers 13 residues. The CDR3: CSVVSFMNTEAFF. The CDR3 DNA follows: TGCAGCGTTGTTAGTTTTATGAACACTGAAGCTTTCTTT.

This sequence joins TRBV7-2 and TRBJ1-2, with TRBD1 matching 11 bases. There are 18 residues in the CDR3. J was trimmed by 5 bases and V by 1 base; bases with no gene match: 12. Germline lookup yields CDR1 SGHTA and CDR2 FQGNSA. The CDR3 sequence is CASSLGTGGARAPYGYTF. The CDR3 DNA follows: TGTGCCAGCAGCTTAGGGACAGGGGGCGCGCGGGCCCCTTATGGCTACACCTTC.